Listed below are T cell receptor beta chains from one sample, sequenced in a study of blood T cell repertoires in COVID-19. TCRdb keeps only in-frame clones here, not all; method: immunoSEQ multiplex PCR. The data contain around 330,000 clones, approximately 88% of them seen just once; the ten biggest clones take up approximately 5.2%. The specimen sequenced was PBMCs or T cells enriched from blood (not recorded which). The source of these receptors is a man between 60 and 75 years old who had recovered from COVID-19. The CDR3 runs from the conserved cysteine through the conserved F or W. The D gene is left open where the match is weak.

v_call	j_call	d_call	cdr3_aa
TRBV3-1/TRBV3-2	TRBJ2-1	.	CASSQGLLRDEQFF
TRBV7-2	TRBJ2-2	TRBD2	CASSLREVGTGELFF
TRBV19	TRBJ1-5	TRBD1	CASSTPPGQGYQPQHF
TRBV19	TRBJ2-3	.	CASSAQDRGGTDTQYF
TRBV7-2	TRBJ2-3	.	CASSYDILRTDTQYF
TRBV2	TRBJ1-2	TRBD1	CASIRQGDYGYTF
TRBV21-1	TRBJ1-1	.	CASKPRGDTEAFF
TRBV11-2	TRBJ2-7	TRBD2	CASSLDSSAGGSYEQYF
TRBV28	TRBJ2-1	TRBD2	CASRLAGGSYNEQFF
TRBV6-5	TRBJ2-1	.	CASHKLASGRNEQFF
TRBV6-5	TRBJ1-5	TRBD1	CASRTGGNQPQHF
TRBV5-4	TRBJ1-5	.	CASSLAGGNQPQHF
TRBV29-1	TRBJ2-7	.	CSVERQGGGEQYF
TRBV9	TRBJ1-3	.	CASSAQAPKGNTIYF
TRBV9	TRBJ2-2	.	CASSVSLAAGELFF
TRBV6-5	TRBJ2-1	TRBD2	CASSSSGSSYNEQFF
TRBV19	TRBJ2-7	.	CASSRTVQGSYEQYF
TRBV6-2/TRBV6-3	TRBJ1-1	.	CASSYAGIRNTEAFF
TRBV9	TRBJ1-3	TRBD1	CASSITGAGNTIYF
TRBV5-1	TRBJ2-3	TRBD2	CASRAGASTDTQYF
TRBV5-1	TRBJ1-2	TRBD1	CASSYQGQGIRDYTF
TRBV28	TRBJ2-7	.	CASRQGRIYEQYF
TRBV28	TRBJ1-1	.	CASGVSLQAGTEAFF
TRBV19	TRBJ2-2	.	CASSIDRTGAGELFF
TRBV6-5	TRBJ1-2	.	CASRKGTSGHYGYTF
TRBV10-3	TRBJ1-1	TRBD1	CAISAGQGNTEAFF
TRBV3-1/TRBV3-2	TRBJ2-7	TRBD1	CASSRRLDRTYF
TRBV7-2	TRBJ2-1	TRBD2	CASSLSPAGSYNEQFF
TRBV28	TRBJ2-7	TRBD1	CASSWTGANYEQYF
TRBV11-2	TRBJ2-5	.	CASSLETAIRETQYF
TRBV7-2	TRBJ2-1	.	CASSSERVEQFF
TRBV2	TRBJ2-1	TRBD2	CASSRTSGGYNEQFF
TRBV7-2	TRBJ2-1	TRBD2	CASSSGSSYNEQFF
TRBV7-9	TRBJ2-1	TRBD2	CASSLRKASGRDEQFF
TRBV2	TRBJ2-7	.	CASSRDSYYEQYF
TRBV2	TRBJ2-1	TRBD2	CASNRAGGHDEQFF
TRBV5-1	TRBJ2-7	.	CASSLARAGRAGEQYF
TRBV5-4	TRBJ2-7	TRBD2	CASSISGRAGLWDEQYF
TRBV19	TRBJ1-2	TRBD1	CASSRDSLFDYTF
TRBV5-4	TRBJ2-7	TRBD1	CASSLDRGTSYEQYF
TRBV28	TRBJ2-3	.	CASSSPGGSTDTQYF
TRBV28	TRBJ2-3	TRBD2	CASSLGSAGVMDTQYF
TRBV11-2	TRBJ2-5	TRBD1	CASSWDRQETQYF
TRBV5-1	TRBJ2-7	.	CASSPAGIMYEQYF
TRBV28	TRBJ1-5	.	CASSLSRAQHF
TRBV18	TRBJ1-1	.	CASLQGWNTEAFF
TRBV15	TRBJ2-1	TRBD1	CATDRGYKSDNEQFF
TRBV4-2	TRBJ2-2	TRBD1	CASSQGTGENTGELFF
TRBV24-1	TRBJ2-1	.	CATSDSVSEQFF